The 12 T cell receptor beta chains given below trace back to one sample, sequenced in a study of blood T cell repertoires in COVID-19. Some clones are missing from TCRdb's copy, which holds only in-frame ones; the method was immunoSEQ multiplex PCR. The table has under 250,000 clones, 82% seen once. Sequencing was carried out using peripheral blood. These receptors all stem from an older woman with acute or convalescent COVID-19.

V and J are TRBV6-2 or TRBV6-3 and TRBJ1-2, with a tentative D call TRBD1 (5 bases). The V and J ends lost 0 bases and 3 bases respectively, with 8 bases between them. The CDR3 has 14 residues. From germline, CDR1 is MNHEY and CDR2 SVGEGT. CDR3 in DNA: TGTGCCAGCAGTTACTCAGGGGCATACTATGGCTACACCTTC. Its translation: CASSYSGAYYGYTF.

The rearrangement links TRBV5-1 to TRBJ1-3, with 8 bases fitting TRBD1. The CDR3 extends over 17 amino acids. Germline V gene data show CDR1 as SGHRS and CDR2 as YFSETQ. V shed 0 bases and J 4 bases; nucleotides not matched to a gene: 9. This CDR3 reads CASSLAGQGGTGNTIYF. CDR3 DNA sequence: TGCGCCAGCAGCTTGGCCGGACAGGGTGGGACCGGAAACACCATATATTTT.

The V call is TRBV5-4, the J call TRBJ2-5, with TRBD1 as a possible D gene (5 bases). V lost 1 base and J 4 bases, leaving 14 bases between the germline ends. This CDR3 contains 15 residues. The germline CDR1 and CDR2 sequences are SGHNT and YYREEE (reference sequence). The CDR3 DNA reads as TGTGCCAGCAGCTTGAATCAGGGCCCAGGAGAGACCCAGTACTTC. Its translation: CASSLNQGPGETQYF.

V usage is TRBV19 and J usage is TRBJ1-4, with 11 bases fitting TRBD1. CDR3 length: 15 amino acids. The V gene's germline CDR1 is LNHDA and CDR2 SQIVND (reference sequence). Trimming removed 7 bases from V and 6 bases from J; junction bases left unmatched: 7. For the CDR3, the DNA is TGTGCCAGTAAGACTCCGGGACAGGGGGATGAAAAACTGTTTTTT. Its translation: CASKTPGQGDEKLFF.

This chain joins TRBV18 and TRBJ2-4; possible D gene TRBD1, 5 bases. The CDR3 totals 16 residues. Trimming stripped 0 bases from V and 0 bases from J, with 9 bases between. Germline values: CDR1 KGHSH, CDR2 LQKENI. This CDR3 is CASSPPDSLAKNIQYF. The DNA of the CDR3 is TGTGCCAGCTCACCACCCGACAGCTTAGCCAAAAACATTCAGTACTTC.

The chain joins TRBV5-1 to TRBJ2-3; a possible D gene is TRBD1 (6 bases). The germline V and J ends were trimmed by 0 bases and 4 bases, with 12 bases remaining between them. From germline, CDR1 is SGHRS and CDR2 YFSETQ. The CDR3 sequence is 15 residues long. In nucleotides, the CDR3 is TGCGCCAGCAGCTTGGACAGGGCCCCGCCAGATACGCAGTATTTT. It specifies CASSLDRAPPDTQYF.

In its sample, this clone was seen once. V and J are TRBV19 and TRBJ2-2, with 7 bases lining up with TRBD1. The CDR3 consists of 14 residues. V dropped 3 bases and J dropped 8; count of bases not matched to a gene: 6. Germline V CDR1 and CDR2: LNHDA, SQIVND (reference sequence). The DNA for the CDR3 is TGTGCCAGTAGTATGACAGGGATGAGAGGGGAGCTGTTTTTT. Encoded protein: CASSMTGMRGELFF.

This chain uses TRBV4-1 with TRBJ2-3, with 7 bases lining up with TRBD1. Per germline, CDR1 MGHRA and CDR2 YSYEKL. The CDR3 spans 17 residues. Trimming removed 0 bases from V and 2 bases from J; junction bases left unmatched: 8. DNA for the CDR3: TGCGCCAGCAGCCAAGACCCGACAGGGACCCCCACAGATACGCAGTATTTT. The encoded protein is CASSQDPTGTPTDTQYF.

The chain links TRBV27 to TRBJ2-3; 12 nucleotides align to TRBD1. Germline assignment: CDR1 MNHEY and CDR2 SMNVEV (reference sequence). This CDR3 comprises 17 residues. The V and J ends lost 6 bases and 4 bases, in that order; junction bases with no gene match: 11. The CDR3 region has the DNA TGTGCCAGCAGCCGAAGGAGGGGACAGGGGGCCGCAGATACGCAGTATTTT. Translated: CASSRRRGQGAADTQYF.

The chain carries TRBV28 and TRBJ1-1; tentative D call: TRBD1 (6 bases). The CDR3 is 14 amino acids. Germline V lookup: CDR1 MDHEN, CDR2 SYDVKM. Trimming pared 8 bases from V and 4 bases from J, leaving 17 bases between. The CDR3 sequence: CASCSRGYGTEAFF. The CDR3 DNA reads TGTGCCAGCTGCTCCAGGGGCTACGGCACTGAAGCTTTCTTT. Full variable domain (rest looked up from reference TRBV28 and TRBJ1-1): DVKVTQSSRYLVKRTGEKVFLECVQDMDHENMFWYRQDPGLGLRLIYFSYDVKMKEKGDIPEGYSVSREKKERFSLILESASTNQTSMYLCASCSRGYGTEAFFGQGTRLTVV.

The chain uses TRBV28 and TRBJ2-3, with D perhaps TRBD2 (6 bases). Trimming cost V 8 bases and J 6 bases, with 15 bases left between them. Germline V lookup: CDR1 MDHEN, CDR2 SYDVKM. The CDR3 has 13 residues. DNA for the CDR3: TGTGCCAGCTCCCTCCGCGGGGTGGATACGCAGTATTTT. As protein: CASSLRGVDTQYF.

The chain is built from TRBV19 and TRBJ2-1; TRBD2 matches at 7 bases. Germline V gene sequence: CDR1 LNHDA, CDR2 SQIVND (reference sequence). V lost 1 base and J lost 10; bases outside the gene matches: 7. The CDR3 has 14 amino acids. The DNA for the CDR3 is TGTGCCAGTAGTATAGGACTAGCCTCGAGGGAGCAGTTCTTC. Translating it yields CASSIGLASREQFF.